Presented here are 11 T cell receptor beta chains from one specimen sequenced in a study of control samples from healthy donors and cancer patients. The repertoire was sequenced with immunoSEQ multiplex PCR; TCRdb's copy has only in-frame clones and lacks some. The top ten clones hold roughly a fifth of a sample with some 71,000 clones, about 90% of them seen once. The sample taken for sequencing was PBMCs. Receptors originate from a man in his fifties or sixties with lung cancer.

The rearrangement uses TRBV9 and TRBJ1-1; 9 bases fit TRBD1. This CDR3 has 15 residues. Germline V gives CDR1 SGDLS, CDR2 YYNGEE. J gave up 5 bases and V 4 bases, and 9 bases lay outside the gene matches. The CDR3 spells CASSSGTGRRTEAFF. CDR3 bases: TGTGCCAGCAGCTCCGGGACAGGGCGGAGGACTGAAGCTTTCTTT. Looking up the rest from reference TRBV9 and TRBJ1-1 gives the full variable domain: DSGVTQTPKHLITATGQRVTLRCSPRSGDLSVYWYQQSLDQGLQFLIQYYNGEERAKGNILERFSAQQFPDLHSELNLSSLELGDSALYFCASSSGTGRRTEAFFGQGTRLTVV.

The V call is TRBV27, the J call TRBJ2-6; weak D call: TRBD2 (5 bases). Germline CDR1 reads MNHEY; CDR2 reads SMNVEV (reference sequence). The V gene lost 7 bases and the J gene lost 0 bases, with 7 bases spanning the gap. The CDR3 spans 14 residues. The CDR3 coding sequence is TGTGCCAGCACAGGACTCTCTGGGGCCAACGTCCTGACTTTC. It translates to CASTGLSGANVLTF.

This chain joins TRBV18 and TRBJ1-3, with D hard to call. V lost 6 bases to trimming and J lost 3 bases, with 18 bases between them. The CDR3 has 16 amino acids. CDR1 and CDR2 (germline): KGHSH, LQKENI. The CDR3 DNA is TGTGCCAGCTCCAACAGAGGAGGAGGTGATGGAAACACCATATATTTT. It yields the protein CASSNRGGGDGNTIYF.

J is TRBJ1-4 and V is TRBV11-3; D gene ambiguous. CDR3 size: 16 residues. Germline V gives CDR1 SGHNT, CDR2 YENEEA. Trimming stripped 4 bases from V and 0 bases from J, with 12 bases between. In nucleotides, the CDR3 is TGTGCCAGCAGCTCGAGGGAATATGCAACTAATGAAAAACTGTTTTTT. Encoded protein: CASSSREYATNEKLFF.

This clone has only a few counts. The rearrangement links TRBV5-1 to TRBJ2-5, with a tentative D call TRBD1 (5 bases). The CDR3 covers 14 residues. Trimming cost V 3 bases and J 2 bases, with 11 bases left between them. The germline gives CDR1 SGHRS, CDR2 YFSETQ. The CDR3 loop is CASSSQGLQETQYF. CDR3 DNA sequence: TGCGCCAGCAGCTCTCAGGGATTACAAGAGACCCAGTACTTC.

The CDR3 protein is CASSSLQGEVYEQYF. The CDR3 DNA sequence: TGTGCCAGCAGCTCCCTACAGGGGGAAGTCTACGAGCAGTACTTC. V and J are TRBV5-6 and TRBJ2-7, with 8 bases aligning to TRBD1. This CDR3 contains 15 residues. V lost 3 bases, J lost 3 bases, and 8 bases stayed unmatched. The germline CDR1 and CDR2 sequences are SGHDT and YYEEEE. Complete variable domain (other parts from reference TRBV5-6 and TRBJ2-7): DAGVTQSPTHLIKTRGQQVTLRCSPKSGHDTVSWYQQALGQGPQFIFQYYEEEERQRGNFPDRFSGHQFPNYSSELNVNALLLGDSALYLCASSSLQGEVYEQYFGPGTRLTVT.

The chain employs TRBV4-2 and TRBJ1-1, with 11 positions matching TRBD1. CDR1 is LGHNA and CDR2 is YNFKEQ in the germline V gene. V gave up 3 bases and J gave up 1 base; unmatched junction bases: 4. There are 16 residues in the CDR3. In nucleotides, the CDR3 is TGTGCCAGCAGCCAGATCGGACAGGGGGCGAACACTGAAGCTTTCTTT. Translated: CASSQIGQGANTEAFF.

The V call is TRBV27, the J call TRBJ2-3; 8 bases line up with TRBD1. Per the germline V gene, CDR1 is MNHEY and CDR2 is SMNVEV (reference sequence). The CDR3 is made up of 15 amino acids. V lost 4 bases and J lost 1; bases outside the gene matches: 4. The CDR3 loop is CASSSPGQGTDTQYF. For the CDR3, the DNA is TGTGCCAGCAGTTCCCCGGGACAGGGCACAGATACGCAGTATTTT.

The rearrangement joins TRBV5-5 to TRBJ1-2; 11 positions match TRBD1. The CDR3 loop spans 16 amino acids. V shed 4 bases and J 6 bases; nucleotides not matched to a gene: 11. Per the germline V gene, CDR1 is SGHKS and CDR2 is YYEKEE (reference sequence). CDR3 residues: CASSHSTGQGVDGYTF. The CDR3 coding sequence is TGTGCCAGCAGCCATTCTACGGGACAGGGGGTGGATGGCTACACCTTC.

The V and J genes are TRBV5-4 and TRBJ2-2, with 9 bases fitting TRBD2. This CDR3 region has 19 residues. The V gene's germline CDR1 is SGHNT and CDR2 YYREEE (reference sequence). V shed 2 bases and J 0 bases; nucleotides not matched to a gene: 11. CDR3 sequence: CASSLSFSGGFANTGELFF. The DNA of the CDR3 is TGTGCCAGCAGCTTAAGTTTCAGCGGGGGGTTCGCGAACACCGGGGAGCTGTTTTTT.

This chain links TRBV7-9 with TRBJ1-3; 10 positions match TRBD1. Germline V lookup: CDR1 SEHNR, CDR2 FQNEAQ (reference sequence). J gave up 1 base and V 5 bases, and 8 bases lay outside the gene matches. The CDR3 runs to 17 residues. CDR3 in amino acids: CASSNYDRGLSGNTIYF. The CDR3 DNA sequence: TGTGCCAGCAGCAATTACGACAGGGGGCTTTCTGGAAACACCATATATTTT.